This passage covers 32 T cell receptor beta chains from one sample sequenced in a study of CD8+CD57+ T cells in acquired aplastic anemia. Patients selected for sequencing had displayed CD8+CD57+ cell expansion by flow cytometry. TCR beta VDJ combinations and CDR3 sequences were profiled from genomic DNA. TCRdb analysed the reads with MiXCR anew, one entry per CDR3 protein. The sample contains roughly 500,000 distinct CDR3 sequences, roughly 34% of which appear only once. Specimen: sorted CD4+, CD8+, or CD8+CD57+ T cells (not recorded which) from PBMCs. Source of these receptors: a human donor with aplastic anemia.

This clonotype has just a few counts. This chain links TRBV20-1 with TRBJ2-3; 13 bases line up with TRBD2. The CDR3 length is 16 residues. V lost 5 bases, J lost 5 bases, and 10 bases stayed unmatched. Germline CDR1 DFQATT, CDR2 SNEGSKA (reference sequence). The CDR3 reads CSALPTSGGARDTQYF. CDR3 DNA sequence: TGCAGTGCTCTCCCAACTAGCGGGGGGGCCAGAGATACGCAGTATTTT.

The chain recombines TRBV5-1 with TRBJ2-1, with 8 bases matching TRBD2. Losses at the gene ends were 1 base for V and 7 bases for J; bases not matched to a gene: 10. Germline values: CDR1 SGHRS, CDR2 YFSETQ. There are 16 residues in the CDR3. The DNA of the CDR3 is TGCGCCAGCAGCTTGAATACCGGGAGGGCTTATAATGAGCAGTTCTTC. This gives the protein CASSLNTGRAYNEQFF.

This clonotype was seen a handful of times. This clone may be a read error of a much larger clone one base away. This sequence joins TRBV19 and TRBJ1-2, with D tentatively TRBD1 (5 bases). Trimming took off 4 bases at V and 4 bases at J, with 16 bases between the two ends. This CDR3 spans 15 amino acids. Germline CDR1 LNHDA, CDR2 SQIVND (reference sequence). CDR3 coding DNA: TGTGCCAGTAGTACCGACTACCAGGGAATCTATGGCTACACCTTC. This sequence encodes CASSTDYQGIYGYTF.

Here the CDR3 reads CSDRRDGSYEQYF. DNA for the CDR3: TGCAGCGACCGGCGGGACGGATCCTACGAGCAGTACTTC. The genes are TRBV29-1 and TRBJ2-7, with D possibly matching TRBD2 (6 bases). The CDR3 contains 13 residues. V was cut by 7 bases and J by 1 base, with 14 bases left in between. Germline V gene sequence: CDR1 SQVTM, CDR2 ANQGSEA.

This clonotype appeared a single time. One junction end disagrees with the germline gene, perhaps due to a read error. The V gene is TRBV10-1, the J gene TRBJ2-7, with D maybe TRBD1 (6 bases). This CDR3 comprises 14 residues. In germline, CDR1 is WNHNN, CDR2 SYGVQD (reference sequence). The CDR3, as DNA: TGTGCCAGCAGAAATGGGGGCCTGGGCGACGAGCAGTACTTC. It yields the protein CASRNGGLGDEQYF.

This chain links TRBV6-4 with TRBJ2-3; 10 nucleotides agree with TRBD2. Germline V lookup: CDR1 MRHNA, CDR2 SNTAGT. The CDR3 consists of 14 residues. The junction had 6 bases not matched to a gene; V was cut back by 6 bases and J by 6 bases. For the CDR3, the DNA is TGTGCCAGCAGCTCACTAGCGGGGTTGGATACGCAGTATTTT. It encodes CASSSLAGLDTQYF.

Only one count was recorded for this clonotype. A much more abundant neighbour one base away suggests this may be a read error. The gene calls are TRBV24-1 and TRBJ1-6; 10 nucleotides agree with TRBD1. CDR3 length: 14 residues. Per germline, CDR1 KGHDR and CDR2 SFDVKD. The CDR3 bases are TGTGCCAGCAGTGGGGACAGGGGTGATTCACCCCTCCACTTT. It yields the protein CASSGDRGDSPLHF.

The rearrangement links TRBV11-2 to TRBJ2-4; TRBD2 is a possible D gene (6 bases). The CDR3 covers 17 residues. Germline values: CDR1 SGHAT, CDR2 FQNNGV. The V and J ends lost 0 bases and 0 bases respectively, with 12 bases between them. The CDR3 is CASSLESGGVAKNIQYF. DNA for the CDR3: TGTGCCAGCAGCTTAGAGTCCGGAGGGGTAGCCAAAAACATTCAGTACTTC.

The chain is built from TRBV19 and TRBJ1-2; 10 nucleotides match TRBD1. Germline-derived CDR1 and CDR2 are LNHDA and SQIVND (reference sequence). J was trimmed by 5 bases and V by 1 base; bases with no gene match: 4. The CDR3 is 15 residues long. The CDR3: CASSIVGQGQYGYTF. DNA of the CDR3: TGTGCCAGTAGTATAGTGGGACAGGGGCAATATGGCTACACCTTC.

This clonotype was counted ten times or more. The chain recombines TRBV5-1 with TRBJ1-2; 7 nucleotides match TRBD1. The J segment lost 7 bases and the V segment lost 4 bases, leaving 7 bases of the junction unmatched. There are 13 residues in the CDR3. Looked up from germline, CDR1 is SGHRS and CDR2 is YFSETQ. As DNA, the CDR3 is TGCGCCAGCAGCACCGGGACAGCCGTTGGCTACACCTTC. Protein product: CASSTGTAVGYTF.

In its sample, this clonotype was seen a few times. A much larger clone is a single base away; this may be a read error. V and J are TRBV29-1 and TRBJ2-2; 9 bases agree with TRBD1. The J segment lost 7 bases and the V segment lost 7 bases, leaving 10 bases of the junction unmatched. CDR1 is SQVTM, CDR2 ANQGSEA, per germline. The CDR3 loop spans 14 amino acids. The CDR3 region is CSGHGGTGSGELFF. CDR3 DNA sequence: TGCAGCGGCCATGGTGGGACAGGGAGCGGGGAGCTGTTTTTT.

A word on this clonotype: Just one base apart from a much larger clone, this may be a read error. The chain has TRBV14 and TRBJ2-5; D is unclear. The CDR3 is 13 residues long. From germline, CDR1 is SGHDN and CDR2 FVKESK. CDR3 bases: TGTGCCAGCAGCCGCTACCAACAAGAGACCCAGTGCTTC. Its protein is CASSRYQQETQCF.

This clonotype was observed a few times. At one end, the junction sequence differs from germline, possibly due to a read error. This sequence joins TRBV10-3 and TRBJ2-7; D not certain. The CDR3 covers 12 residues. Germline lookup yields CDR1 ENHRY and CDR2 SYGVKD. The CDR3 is CASSTEAYEQYF. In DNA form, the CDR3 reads TGTGCCAGCAGTACCGAGGCCTACGAGCAGTACTTC.

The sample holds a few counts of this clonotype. This chain's CDR3 is CAWSPTNNNSPLHF. The DNA of the CDR3 is TGTGCCTGGAGCCCTACGAATAATAATTCACCCCTCCACTTT. The J gene is TRBJ1-6, the V gene TRBV30; no firm D call. V was pared by 3 bases and J by 5 bases, with 11 bases between. The CDR3 runs to 14 residues. CDR1 and CDR2 from the germline V gene are GTSNPN and SVGIG (reference sequence).

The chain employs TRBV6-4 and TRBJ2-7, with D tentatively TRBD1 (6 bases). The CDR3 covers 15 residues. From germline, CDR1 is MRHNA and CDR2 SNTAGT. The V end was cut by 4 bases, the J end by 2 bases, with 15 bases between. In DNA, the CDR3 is TGTGCCAGCAGTGCCGAACAGGGAACCCCCTACGAGCAGTACTTC. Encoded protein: CASSAEQGTPYEQYF.

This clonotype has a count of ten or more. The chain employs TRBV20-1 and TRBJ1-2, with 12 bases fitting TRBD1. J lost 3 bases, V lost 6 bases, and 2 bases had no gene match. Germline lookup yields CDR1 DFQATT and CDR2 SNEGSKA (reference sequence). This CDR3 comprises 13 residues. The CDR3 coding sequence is TGCAGTGCAGGGACAGGGGGCGACTATGGCTACACCTTC. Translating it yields CSAGTGGDYGYTF.

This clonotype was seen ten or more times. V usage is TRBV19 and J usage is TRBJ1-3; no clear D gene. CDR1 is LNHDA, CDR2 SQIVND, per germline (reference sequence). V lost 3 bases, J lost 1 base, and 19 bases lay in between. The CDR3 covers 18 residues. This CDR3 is CASSISGTGLGSGNTIYF. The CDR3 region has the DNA TGTGCCAGTAGTATTTCCGGTACTGGCCTCGGGTCTGGAAACACCATATATTTT.

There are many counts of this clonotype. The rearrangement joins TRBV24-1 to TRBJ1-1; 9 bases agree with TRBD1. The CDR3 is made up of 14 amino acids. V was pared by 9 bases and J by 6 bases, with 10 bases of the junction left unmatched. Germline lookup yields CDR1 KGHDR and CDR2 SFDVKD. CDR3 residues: CATSHRDRDAEAFF. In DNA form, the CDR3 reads TGTGCCACCTCACACCGGGACAGGGACGCTGAAGCTTTCTTT.

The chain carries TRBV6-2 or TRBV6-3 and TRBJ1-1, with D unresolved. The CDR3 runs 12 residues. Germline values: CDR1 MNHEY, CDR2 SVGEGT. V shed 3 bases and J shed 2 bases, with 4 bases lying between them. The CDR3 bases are TGTGCCAGCAGTTATGCTAACACTGAAGCTTTCTTT. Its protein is CASSYANTEAFF.

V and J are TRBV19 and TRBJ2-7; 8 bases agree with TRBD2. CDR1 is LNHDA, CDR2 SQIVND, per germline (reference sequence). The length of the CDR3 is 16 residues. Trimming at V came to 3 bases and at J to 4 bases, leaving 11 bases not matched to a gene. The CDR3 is CASSIRPAGVSYEQYF. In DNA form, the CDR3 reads TGTGCCAGTAGTATTAGGCCAGCGGGAGTCTCTTACGAGCAGTACTTC. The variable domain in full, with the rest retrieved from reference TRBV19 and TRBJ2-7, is DGGITQSPKYLFRKEGQNVTLSCEQNLNHDAMYWYRQDPGQGLRLIYYSQIVNDFQKGDIAEGYSVSREKKESFPLTVTSAQKNPTAFYLCASSIRPAGVSYEQYFGPGTRLTVT.

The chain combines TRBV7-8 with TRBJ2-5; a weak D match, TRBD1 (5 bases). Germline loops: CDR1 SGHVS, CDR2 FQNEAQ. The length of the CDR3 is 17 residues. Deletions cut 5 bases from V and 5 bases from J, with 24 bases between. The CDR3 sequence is CASSNNPQGPRRETQYF. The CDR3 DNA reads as TGTGCCAGCAGCAATAACCCGCAGGGCCCCCGCCGGGAGACCCAGTACTTC. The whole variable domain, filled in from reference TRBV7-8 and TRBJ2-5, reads GAGVSQSPRYKVAKRGQDVALRCDPISGHVSLFWYQQALGQGPEFLTYFQNEAQLDKSGLPSDRFFAERPEGSVSTLKIQRTQQEDSAVYLCASSNNPQGPRRETQYFGPGTRLLVL.

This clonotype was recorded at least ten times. This CDR3 reads CASSPGRDNQPQHF. DNA of the CDR3: TGTGCCAGCAGCCCAGGTCGAGACAATCAGCCCCAGCATTTT. The rearrangement joins TRBV12-3 or TRBV12-4 to TRBJ1-5; D call uncertain. This CDR3 comprises 14 residues. Trimming left V 6 bases short and J 3 bases short, with 12 bases between.

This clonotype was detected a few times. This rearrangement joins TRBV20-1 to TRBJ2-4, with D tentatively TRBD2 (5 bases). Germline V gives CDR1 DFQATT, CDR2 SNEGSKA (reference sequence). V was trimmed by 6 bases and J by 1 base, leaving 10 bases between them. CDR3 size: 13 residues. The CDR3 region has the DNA TGCAGTGCCAAACTAGAGGCCAAAAACATTCAGTACTTC. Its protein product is CSAKLEAKNIQYF.

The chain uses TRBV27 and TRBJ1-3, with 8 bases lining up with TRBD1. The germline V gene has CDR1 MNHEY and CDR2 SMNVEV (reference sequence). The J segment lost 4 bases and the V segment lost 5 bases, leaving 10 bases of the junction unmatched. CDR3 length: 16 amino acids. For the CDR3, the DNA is TGTGCCAGCAGTCCTCAGGGGGCGGCGTGGGGAAACACCATATATTTT. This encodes CASSPQGAAWGNTIYF.

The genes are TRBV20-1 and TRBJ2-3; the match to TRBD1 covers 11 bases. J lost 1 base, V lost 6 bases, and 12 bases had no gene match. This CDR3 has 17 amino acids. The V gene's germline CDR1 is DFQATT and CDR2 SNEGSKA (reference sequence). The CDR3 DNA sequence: TGCAGTGCAAGGCCCGGGACAGGGGGTATAGGCACAGATACGCAGTATTTT. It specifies CSARPGTGGIGTDTQYF.

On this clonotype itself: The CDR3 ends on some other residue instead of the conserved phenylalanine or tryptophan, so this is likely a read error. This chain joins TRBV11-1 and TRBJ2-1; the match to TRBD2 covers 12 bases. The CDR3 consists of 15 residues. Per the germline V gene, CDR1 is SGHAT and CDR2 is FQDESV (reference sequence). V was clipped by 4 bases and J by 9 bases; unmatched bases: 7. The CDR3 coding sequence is TGTGCCAGCAGCTCAGGACTAGCGGGATGGGTTGAGCAGTTCCTC. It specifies CASSSGLAGWVEQFL.

The CDR3 is CASSQNLGEQFF. The CDR3 coding sequence is TGTGCCAGCAGCCAAAATCTGGGTGAGCAGTTCTTC. The rearrangement joins TRBV16 to TRBJ2-1; D is ambiguous. CDR1 and CDR2 from the germline V gene are KGHSY and FQNENV. V was trimmed by 2 bases and J by 9 bases, leaving 8 bases between them. This CDR3 contains 12 residues.

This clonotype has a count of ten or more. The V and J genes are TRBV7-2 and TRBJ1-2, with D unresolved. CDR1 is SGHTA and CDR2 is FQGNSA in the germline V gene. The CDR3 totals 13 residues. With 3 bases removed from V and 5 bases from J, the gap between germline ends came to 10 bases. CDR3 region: CASSLEVEYGYTF. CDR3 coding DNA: TGTGCCAGCAGCTTGGAGGTGGAATATGGCTACACCTTC.

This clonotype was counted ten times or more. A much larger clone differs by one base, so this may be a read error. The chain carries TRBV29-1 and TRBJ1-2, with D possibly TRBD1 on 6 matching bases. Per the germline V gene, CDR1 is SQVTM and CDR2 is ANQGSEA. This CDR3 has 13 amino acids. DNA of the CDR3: TGCAGCTCGGCGGGAGGGGGGCAGCAGGGCTACATCTTC. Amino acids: CSSAGGGQQGYIF.

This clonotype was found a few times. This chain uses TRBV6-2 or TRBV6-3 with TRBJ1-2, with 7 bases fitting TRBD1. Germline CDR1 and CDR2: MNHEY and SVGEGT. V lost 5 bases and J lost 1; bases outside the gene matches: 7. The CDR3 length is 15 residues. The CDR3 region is CASSDPGQNNYGYTF. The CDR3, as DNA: TGTGCCAGCAGTGATCCGGGACAGAATAACTATGGCTACACCTTC.

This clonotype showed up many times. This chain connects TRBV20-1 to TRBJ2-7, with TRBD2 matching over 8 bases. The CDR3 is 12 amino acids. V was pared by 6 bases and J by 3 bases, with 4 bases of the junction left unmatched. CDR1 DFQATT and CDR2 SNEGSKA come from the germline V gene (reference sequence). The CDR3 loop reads CSAQSGGYEQYF. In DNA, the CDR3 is TGCAGTGCCCAAAGCGGGGGCTACGAGCAGTACTTC.

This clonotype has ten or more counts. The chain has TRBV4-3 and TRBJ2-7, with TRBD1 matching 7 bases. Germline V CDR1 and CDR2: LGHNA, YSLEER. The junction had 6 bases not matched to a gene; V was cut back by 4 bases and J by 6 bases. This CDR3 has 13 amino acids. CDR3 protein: CASSPDRVGEQYF. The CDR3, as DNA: TGCGCCAGCAGCCCCGACAGGGTAGGCGAGCAGTACTTC.